The 23 T cell receptor beta chains reported below all come from one sample, sequenced in a study of beta chain features in type 1 diabetes. Isolated RNA was reverse transcribed in full, so expressed TCRB transcripts were sequenced. Profiled with immunoSEQ multiplex PCR; TCRdb holds only in-frame clones, not every one. Altogether about 15,000 clones are present, approximately 40% being singletons, with the ten largest covering about 0.53%. The sequencing input was stem cell memory CD4+ T cells from blood. These receptors were obtained from a woman aged 40 to 50 in good health.

A few counts support this clone. The V call is TRBV27, the J call TRBJ1-1; maybe TRBD1 (6 bases). The ends were cut back, 3 bases at V and 5 bases at J, with 13 bases in the middle. Per the germline V gene, CDR1 is MNHEY and CDR2 is SMNVEV (reference sequence). The CDR3 totals 14 residues. CDR3 protein: CASSLSVGGTEAFF. For the CDR3, the DNA is TGTGCCAGCAGTTTGTCGGTAGGGGGTACTGAAGCTTTCTTT.

The CDR3 DNA is TGTGCCAGCAGCTTAGGCGGGGTAGTTAACACCGGGGAGCTGTTTTTT. This translates into CASSLGGVVNTGELFF. The rearrangement links TRBV4-2 to TRBJ2-2, with D perhaps matching TRBD2 (6 bases). CDR3 length: 16 residues. Trimming removed 5 bases at V and 2 bases at J, with 15 bases between. CDR1 is LGHNA, CDR2 YNFKEQ, per germline.

V and J are TRBV7-2 and TRBJ2-4, with 8 bases identical to TRBD1. CDR1 and CDR2 (germline): SGHTA, FQGNSA. The J segment lost 8 bases and the V segment lost 6 bases, leaving 9 bases of the junction unmatched. The CDR3 loop spans 14 amino acids. CDR3 sequence reads: CASRPQGAWDIQYF. The CDR3 DNA sequence: TGTGCCAGCAGGCCCCAGGGGGCCTGGGACATTCAGTACTTC.

The rearrangement uses TRBV29-1 and TRBJ1-2; perhaps TRBD1 as D (6 bases). The CDR3 totals 14 residues. From germline, CDR1 is SQVTM and CDR2 ANQGSEA. Trimming cost V 3 bases and J 3 bases, with 14 bases left between them. The CDR3: CSVDATGPYYGYTF. CDR3 coding DNA: TGCAGCGTTGACGCGACAGGTCCTTACTATGGCTACACCTTC. Full variable domain (outside the CDR3, taken from reference TRBV29-1 and TRBJ1-2): SAVISQKPSRDICQRGTSLTIQCQVDSQVTMMFWYRQQPGQSLTLIATANQGSEATYESGFVIDKFPISRPNLTFSTLTVSNMSPEDSSIYLCSVDATGPYYGYTFGSGTRLTVV.

This clone occurred a few times. The chain carries TRBV4-3 and TRBJ2-3; perhaps TRBD2 as D (6 bases). In germline, CDR1 is LGHNA, CDR2 YSLEER. This CDR3 spans 17 amino acids. Deletions cut 0 bases from V and 0 bases from J, with 13 bases between. In nucleotides, the CDR3 is TGCGCCAGCAGCCAAGAGGCTCGGGGGTTGAGCACAGATACGCAGTATTTT. This gives the protein CASSQEARGLSTDTQYF.

V gene TRBV11-2 combines with J gene TRBJ1-4; D is unclear. This CDR3 is built from 13 residues. Trimming removed 4 bases at V and 2 bases at J, with 5 bases between. CDR1 and CDR2 from the germline V gene are SGHAT and FQNNGV. This CDR3 is CASSSQTNEKLFF. The CDR3 bases are TGTGCCAGCAGCTCCCAGACTAATGAAAAACTGTTTTTT.

This chain uses TRBV7-9 with TRBJ2-7; 9 bases agree with TRBD2. Germline V lookup: CDR1 SEHNR, CDR2 FQNEAQ (reference sequence). This CDR3 is 16 amino acids long. The V and J ends lost 3 bases and 1 base, in that order; junction bases with no gene match: 7. CDR3 nucleotides: TGTGCCAGCAGCTTCCCAGCGGGGGGAAAATCCTACGAGCAGTACTTC. This encodes CASSFPAGGKSYEQYF.

This clone was detected only a few times. The chain joins TRBV4-1 to TRBJ2-1, with 7 bases that match TRBD1. J was trimmed by 6 bases and V by 6 bases; bases with no gene match: 11. This CDR3 has 15 residues. The germline V gene has CDR1 MGHRA and CDR2 YSYEKL. CDR3 amino acids: CASRVLRDSTNEQFF. The CDR3 region has the DNA TGCGCCAGCAGGGTCCTTCGGGACAGCACCAATGAGCAGTTCTTC.

This sequence joins TRBV12-5 and TRBJ2-5; 9 bases are a match to TRBD1. This CDR3 is built from 14 residues. The germline V gene has CDR1 LGHNT and CDR2 FRNRAP. The ends lost 7 bases at V and 4 bases at J; junction bases unmatched: 7. CDR3 DNA sequence: TGTGCTAGTGTCCGGGACAGGGATTCAGAGACCCAGTACTTC. This gives the protein CASVRDRDSETQYF.

The rearrangement links TRBV27 to TRBJ2-7, with 11 bases identical to TRBD2. The J segment lost 2 bases and the V segment lost 4 bases, leaving 4 bases of the junction unmatched. CDR1 MNHEY and CDR2 SMNVEV come from the germline V gene (reference sequence). The length of the CDR3 is 15 residues. The CDR3 region has the DNA TGTGCCAGCAGTTCAGGGACTAGCGGACCCTACGAGCAGTACTTC. It yields the protein CASSSGTSGPYEQYF.

This clone was observed a single time. The chain has TRBV23-1 and TRBJ1-2; 10 nucleotides align to TRBD1. TRBV23-1 falls under the ORF class, with uncertain function. This CDR3 has 17 amino acids. V lost 3 bases, J lost 5 bases, and 12 bases stayed unmatched. CDR3 protein: CASSHNGGQGPTYGYTF. CDR3 coding DNA: TGCGCCAGCAGTCATAACGGGGGACAGGGGCCCACTTATGGCTACACCTTC.

The J gene is TRBJ1-2, the V gene TRBV7-8, with 7 bases that match TRBD1. Germline CDR1 and CDR2: SGHVS and FQNEAQ. The ends lost 1 base at V and 8 bases at J; junction bases unmatched: 4. This CDR3 has 13 residues. CDR3 nucleotides: TGTGCCAGCAGCTTAGAGAGACAGGGCGGCTACACCTTC. It is translated as CASSLERQGGYTF.

The chain couples TRBV5-1 to TRBJ2-5; 8 bases map to TRBD1. CDR3 length: 15 residues. Germline CDR1 reads SGHRS; CDR2 reads YFSETQ. Trimming cost V 5 bases and J 5 bases; bases outside gene matches: 11. This chain's CDR3 is CASSPRTGFSETQYF. The CDR3 DNA reads TGCGCCAGCAGTCCAAGGACAGGGTTCTCGGAGACCCAGTACTTC.

The CDR3 DNA follows: TGTGCCAGCAGCGGAAGGACAGAGAAGAACACTGAAGCTTTCTTT. It translates to CASSGRTEKNTEAFF. This chain joins TRBV5-6 and TRBJ1-1; a weak D match, TRBD1 (6 bases). CDR3 size: 15 residues. Germline values: CDR1 SGHDT, CDR2 YYEEEE. The germline V and J ends were trimmed by 4 bases and 1 base, with 14 bases remaining between them.

The CDR3 DNA follows: TGTGCCAGCAGCTTGGCCCATTCAGGGGTCGGGGACACTGAAGCTTTCTTT. Translation: CASSLAHSGVGDTEAFF. This chain connects TRBV5-4 to TRBJ1-1; the D gene is possibly TRBD1 (6 bases). CDR3 length: 17 residues. V dropped 0 bases and J dropped 3 bases, with 18 bases sitting between them. CDR1 and CDR2 from the germline V gene are SGHNT and YYREEE (reference sequence).

This clone was observed a few times. V gene TRBV7-8 combines with J gene TRBJ2-3; 13 nucleotides line up with TRBD2. The J segment lost 11 bases and the V segment lost 5 bases, leaving 10 bases of the junction unmatched. Germline V lookup: CDR1 SGHVS, CDR2 FQNEAQ. The CDR3 length is 15 residues. The CDR3 region is CASSVPGLAGTGQYF. The CDR3 coding sequence is TGTGCCAGCAGCGTACCGGGACTAGCGGGGACAGGGCAGTATTTT.

The V and J genes are TRBV7-2 and TRBJ2-5; tentatively, D is TRBD2 (5 bases). Trimming shortened V by 5 bases and J by 4 bases, and 14 bases separated the two germline ends. The CDR3 runs 14 residues. Germline CDR1 and CDR2: SGHTA and FQGNSA. CDR3 in DNA: TGTGCCAGCAGCCGTGGTGGCGGAGGAGAGACCCAGTACTTC. This sequence encodes CASSRGGGGETQYF.

This chain connects TRBV27 to TRBJ2-5, with TRBD2 matching 10 bases. The CDR3 spans 15 residues. Germline V gene data show CDR1 as MNHEY and CDR2 as SMNVEV (reference sequence). V lost 5 bases, J lost 5 bases, and 8 bases stayed unmatched. CDR3 sequence (DNA): TGTGCCAGCAGTAAAGCGGGGGGGCGTTTGGAGACCCAGTACTTC. It translates to CASSKAGGRLETQYF.

The sample holds a few counts of this clone. V and J are TRBV10-3 and TRBJ2-3; 7 nucleotides agree with TRBD2. The trim removed 2 bases at V and 0 bases at J, leaving 5 bases unmatched. The germline V gene has CDR1 ENHRY and CDR2 SYGVKD. This CDR3 has 16 residues. CDR3 region: CAISEIRGVSTDTQYF. CDR3 nucleotide sequence: TGTGCCATCAGTGAGATTCGGGGGGTTAGCACAGATACGCAGTATTTT.

The chain has TRBV7-2 and TRBJ2-1, with 9 bases fitting TRBD1. In germline, CDR1 is SGHTA, CDR2 FQGNSA. V was clipped by 2 bases and J by 6 bases; unmatched bases: 5. This CDR3 region has 15 residues. As DNA, the CDR3 is TGTGCCAGCAGCTTACCTCTGACAGGGGGCAATGAGCAGTTCTTC. Amino acids: CASSLPLTGGNEQFF.

The rearrangement uses TRBV5-4 and TRBJ2-1; TRBD1 agrees at 7 bases. The length of the CDR3 is 15 residues. Germline trimming cut 5 bases from V and 8 bases from J; bases unmatched to any gene: 13. CDR1 and CDR2 from the germline V gene are SGHNT and YYREEE (reference sequence). CDR3 nucleotides: TGTGCCAGCAGTCCCCGGGACAGAACGATCGATGAGCAGTTCTTC. Translated: CASSPRDRTIDEQFF.

This clone turned up a few times. This chain links TRBV5-6 with TRBJ1-2; TRBD1 agrees at 7 bases. The CDR3 totals 16 residues. Germline values: CDR1 SGHDT, CDR2 YYEEEE. V lost 0 bases to trimming and J lost 3 bases; unmatched junction nucleotides: 8. The CDR3 loop is CASSLGGPTGDYGYTF. CDR3 nucleotides: TGTGCCAGCAGCTTGGGAGGTCCTACAGGGGACTATGGCTACACCTTC.

The chain links TRBV6-5 to TRBJ2-7; tentative D call: TRBD2 (6 bases). The germline CDR1 and CDR2 sequences are MNHEY and SVGAGI. CDR3 length equals 14 residues. V was cut by 0 bases and J by 2 bases, with 8 bases left in between. CDR3 region: CASSYSSGAYEQYF. The CDR3 nucleotides read TGTGCCAGCAGTTACTCGTCGGGGGCCTACGAGCAGTACTTC.